The entry below gives a single TCR beta chain sequence along with its context. These data come from a study of monozygotic twins with inflammatory bowel disease. CDR1 is MGHRA, CDR2 YSYEKL, per germline. The CDR3 runs 20 residues. TCRdb reprocessed the 5' RACE reads; each CDR3 protein has one entry and no DNA is given. Here the sample table reports 330,000 or so distinct CDR3 sequences. This rearrangement joins TRBV4-1 to TRBJ2-2; the TRBD1 assignment by TCRdb is unverifiable without DNA. The sequence was obtained from a human donor with ulcerative colitis or Crohn's disease, or a healthy co-twin of an affected twin (not recorded which). What was sequenced was blood. The CDR3 sequence is CASSQAGLGYQRLSTGELFF.